This T cell receptor beta chain was retrieved from a study of cytomegalovirus exposure and HLA in healthy donors. About the study: Membership in the Caucasian-associated ancestry cluster was found for around 81% of around 380 genotyped donors.

Study-wide results and limits: Rarity held for most TCR sequences, but there were some public TCRs that occurred in many donors. It was likely that a cluster of highly shared sequence variants was a sequencing artifact.

The PCR ran on 60 Vbeta and 13 Jbeta primers. Repertoires were generated with immunoSEQ multiplex PCR, while TCRdb's copy carries only in-frame clones and drops some. The listing records 40,000 to 45,000 clones. This CDR3 comprises 16 residues. J gave up 6 bases and V 0 bases, and 7 bases lay outside the gene matches. In germline, CDR1 is SGHTA, CDR2 FQGTGA. Despite likely unrecorded immune exposures, the donors were nominally healthy at the time of sampling. Note on this clone: Its antigen is unidentified.

Sequenced: PBMCs. The chain combines TRBV7-3 with TRBJ2-2; 7 nucleotides match TRBD2. The clonotype was recovered from a woman in her twenties or thirties in good health and CMV-seronegative. This CDR3 reads CASSLTGREGPGELFF. The CDR3 DNA reads TGTGCCAGCAGCTTAACGGGGAGGGAGGGTCCCGGGGAGCTGTTTTTT.